The 12 T cell receptor beta chains below come from one sample, sequenced in a study of cytomegalovirus exposure and HLA in healthy donors. PCR involved 60 Vbeta and 13 Jbeta primers. The repertoire was sequenced with immunoSEQ multiplex PCR; TCRdb's copy has only in-frame clones and lacks some. The sample includes 80,000 to 130,000 clones, more than 75% of them seen just once. Sequencing used PBMCs. The receptors were gathered from a woman aged 50 to 60 in good health and CMV-seropositive.

The J gene is TRBJ2-1, the V gene TRBV19; weak D call: TRBD1 (6 bases). The CDR3 length is 15 residues. V lost 3 bases to trimming and J lost 2 bases, with 11 bases between them. Germline loops: CDR1 LNHDA, CDR2 SQIVND (reference sequence). Here the CDR3 reads CASSIGGLTYNEQFF. In DNA form, the CDR3 reads TGTGCCAGTAGTATTGGGGGCCTAACCTACAATGAGCAGTTCTTC.

The chain joins TRBV25-1 to TRBJ1-1; 10 bases line up with TRBD1. Germline CDR1 MGHDK, CDR2 SYGVNS. V shed 3 bases, J shed 10 bases, and the junction held 8 bases outside the gene matches. CDR3 length: 14 amino acids. The CDR3 sequence is CASSEPDRGRGAFF. The CDR3 nucleotides read TGTGCCAGCAGTGAGCCCGACAGGGGGCGTGGAGCTTTCTTT.

The chain combines TRBV10-1 with TRBJ2-3; 7 bases map to TRBD1. There are 13 residues in the CDR3. The ends lost 8 bases at V and 3 bases at J; junction bases unmatched: 5. Germline CDR1 WNHNN, CDR2 SYGVQD (reference sequence). The CDR3 nucleotides are TGCGCCAGCGGGTCGGACAGGACAGATACGCAGTATTTT. Residues: CASGSDRTDTQYF.

This clone has only a few counts. J is TRBJ2-3 and V is TRBV9; TRBD2 matches at 7 bases. V trimming: 0 bases; J trimming: 2 bases; junction bases outside the gene matches: 6. The CDR3 contains 16 residues. Germline V gives CDR1 SGDLS, CDR2 YYNGEE. CDR3 loop: CASSVDGGDLTDTQYF. In nucleotides, the CDR3 is TGTGCCAGCAGCGTAGATGGGGGGGACCTCACAGATACGCAGTATTTT.

The V and J genes are TRBV10-3 and TRBJ2-5; 11 bases match TRBD2. J lost 5 bases, V lost 5 bases, and 16 bases had no gene match. CDR1 and CDR2 from the germline V gene are ENHRY and SYGVKD. CDR3 length equals 18 residues. The CDR3, as DNA: TGTGCCATCAGTCCCCTCGGGACTAGCGGTCAGAGGGCGGAGACCCAGTACTTC. Protein product: CAISPLGTSGQRAETQYF.

The rearrangement uses TRBV12-5 and TRBJ1-1; the match to TRBD1 covers 11 bases. The CDR3 sequence is 13 residues long. The V and J ends lost 5 bases and 7 bases, in that order; junction bases with no gene match: 3. Germline-derived CDR1 and CDR2 are LGHNT and FRNRAP. The CDR3 region is CASGGTGGHEAFF. CDR3 DNA sequence: TGTGCTAGTGGTGGGACAGGGGGACATGAAGCTTTCTTT. The whole variable domain, filled in from reference TRBV12-5 and TRBJ1-1, reads DARVTQTPRHKVTEMGQEVTMRCQPILGHNTVFWYRQTMMQGLELLAYFRNRAPLDDSGMPKDRFSAEMPDATLATLKIQPSEPRDSAVYFCASGGTGGHEAFFGQGTRLTVV.

The rearrangement links TRBV30 to TRBJ1-1, with 11 bases matching TRBD1. CDR1 is GTSNPN, CDR2 SVGIG, per germline (reference sequence). This CDR3 has 17 amino acids. Unmatched junction bases numbered 8, after V lost 0 bases and J lost 2 bases. CDR3 protein: CAWSVWTGGITNTEAFF. CDR3 nucleotides: TGTGCCTGGAGTGTTTGGACAGGGGGCATTACTAACACTGAAGCTTTCTTT.

This clone was recorded a few times. J is TRBJ2-1 and V is TRBV4-1; 8 bases match TRBD1. The CDR3 runs to 16 residues. Trimming at V came to 0 bases and at J to 8 bases, leaving 9 bases not matched to a gene. In germline, CDR1 is MGHRA, CDR2 YSYEKL. In DNA form, the CDR3 reads TGCGCCAGCAGCCAAGATCCCCAGGGGGCTCGCGATGAGCAGTTCTTC. This codes for CASSQDPQGARDEQFF.

This clone appeared a few times. The chain combines TRBV2 with TRBJ1-1; TRBD1 might be the D (5 bases). The CDR3 totals 15 residues. The V gene lost 0 bases and the J gene lost 4 bases, with 12 bases spanning the gap. Germline-derived CDR1 and CDR2 are SNHLY and FYNNEI. The CDR3 region is CASSEAGGHVTEAFF. CDR3 coding DNA: TGTGCCAGCAGTGAAGCGGGGGGTCATGTCACTGAAGCTTTCTTT.

This clone was recorded a few times. The genes are TRBV5-6 and TRBJ2-5; 11 nucleotides align to TRBD2. V lost 4 bases and J lost 4; bases outside the gene matches: 12. CDR1 is SGHDT and CDR2 is YYEEEE in the germline V gene. There are 17 residues in the CDR3. The DNA of the CDR3 is TGTGCCAGCAGCCCCCCCCTAGCGGGAGGTATGGCAGAGACCCAGTACTTC. It translates to CASSPPLAGGMAETQYF.

The chain combines TRBV18 with TRBJ2-1; 9 nucleotides align to TRBD1. V shed 11 bases and J 7 bases; nucleotides not matched to a gene: 12. CDR1 is KGHSH and CDR2 is LQKENI in the germline V gene. The CDR3 is made up of 14 amino acids. The CDR3 is CASAGTGRSNEQFF. For the CDR3, the DNA is TGTGCCTCGGCCGGGACAGGGAGGTCGAATGAGCAGTTCTTC. Supplemented by reference TRBV18 and TRBJ2-1, the full variable domain reads NAGVMQNPRHLVRRRGQEARLRCSPMKGHSHVYWYRQLPEEGLKFMVYLQKENIIDESGMPKERFSAEFPKEGPSILRIQQVVRGDSAAYFCASAGTGRSNEQFFGPGTRLTVL.

This chain uses TRBV7-3 with TRBJ1-2; D unresolved. The V and J ends lost 5 bases and 1 base respectively, with 11 bases between them. The V gene's germline CDR1 is SGHTA and CDR2 FQGTGA. This CDR3 comprises 14 residues. This CDR3 reads CASSPDGGNYGYTF. The CDR3 DNA is TGTGCCAGCAGCCCAGATGGCGGTAACTATGGCTACACCTTC.